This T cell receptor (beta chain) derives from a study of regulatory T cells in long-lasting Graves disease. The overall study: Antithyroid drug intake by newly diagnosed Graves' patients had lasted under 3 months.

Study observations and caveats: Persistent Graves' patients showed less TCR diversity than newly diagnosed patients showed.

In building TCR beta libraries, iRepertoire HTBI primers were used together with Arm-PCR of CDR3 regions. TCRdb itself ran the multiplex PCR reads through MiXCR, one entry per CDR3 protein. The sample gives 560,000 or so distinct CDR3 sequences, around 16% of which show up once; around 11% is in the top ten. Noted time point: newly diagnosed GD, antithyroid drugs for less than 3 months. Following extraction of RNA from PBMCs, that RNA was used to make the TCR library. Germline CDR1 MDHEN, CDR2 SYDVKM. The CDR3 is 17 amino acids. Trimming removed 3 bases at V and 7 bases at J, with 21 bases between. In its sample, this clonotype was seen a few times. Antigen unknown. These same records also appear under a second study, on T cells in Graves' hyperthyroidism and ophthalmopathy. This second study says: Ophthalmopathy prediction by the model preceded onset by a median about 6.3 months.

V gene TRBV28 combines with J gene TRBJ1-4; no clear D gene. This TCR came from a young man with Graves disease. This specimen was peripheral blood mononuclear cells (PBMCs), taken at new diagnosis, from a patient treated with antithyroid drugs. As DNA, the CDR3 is TGTGCCAGCAGTTTCCCGCTTACCGGGAGAGAGGCTGAAAAACTGTTTTTT. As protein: CASSFPLTGREAEKLFF.